This TCR beta chain derives from a study of cytomegalovirus exposure and HLA in healthy donors. The PCR had 60 Vbeta and 13 Jbeta primers. Libraries were prepared by immunoSEQ multiplex PCR; TCRdb keeps only in-frame clonotypes and omits some of them. This sample yields around 53,000 clones, of which around 70% are seen a single time; about 3% belongs to the top ten. Trimming pared 3 bases from V and 3 bases from J, leaving 11 bases between. CDR1 is MNHNS, CDR2 SASEGT, per germline. This CDR3 spans 14 amino acids. Input material: PBMCs. The chain uses TRBV6-1 and TRBJ1-1; D possibly corresponds to TRBD1 (6 bases). This TCR was recovered from a man younger than 35 in good health and CMV-seronegative. The CDR3 sequence is CASSDYAGDTEAFF. The CDR3 DNA sequence: TGTGCCAGCAGTGATTATGCAGGGGACACTGAAGCTTTCTTT.